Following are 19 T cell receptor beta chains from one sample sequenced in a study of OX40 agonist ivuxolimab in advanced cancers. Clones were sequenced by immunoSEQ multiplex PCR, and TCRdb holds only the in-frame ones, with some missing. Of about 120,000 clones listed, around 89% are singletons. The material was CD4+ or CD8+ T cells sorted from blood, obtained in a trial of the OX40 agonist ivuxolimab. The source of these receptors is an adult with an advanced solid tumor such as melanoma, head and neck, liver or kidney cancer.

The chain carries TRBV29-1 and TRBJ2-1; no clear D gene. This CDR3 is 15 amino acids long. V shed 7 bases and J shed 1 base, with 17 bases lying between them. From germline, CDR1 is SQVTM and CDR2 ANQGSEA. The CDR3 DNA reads TGCAGCGCCCAACTGCGGACGGATTCCTACAATGAGCAGTTCTTC. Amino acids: CSAQLRTDSYNEQFF.

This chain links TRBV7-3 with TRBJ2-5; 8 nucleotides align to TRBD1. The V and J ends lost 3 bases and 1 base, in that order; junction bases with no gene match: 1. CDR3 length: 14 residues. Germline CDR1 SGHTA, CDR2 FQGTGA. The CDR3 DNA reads TGTGCCAGCAGCTTGACAGGGGCCCAAGAGACCCAGTACTTC. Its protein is CASSLTGAQETQYF.

CDR3 DNA sequence: TGCGCCAGCAGCCTAACCTTGGACAGGGGGCTAAGTGAGACCCAGTACTTC. As protein: CASSLTLDRGLSETQYF. The chain couples TRBV4-3 to TRBJ2-5; TRBD1 matches at 11 bases. The CDR3 contains 17 residues. Germline CDR1 is LGHNA and CDR2 is YSLEER. V shed 4 bases, J shed 5 bases, and the junction held 12 bases outside the gene matches.

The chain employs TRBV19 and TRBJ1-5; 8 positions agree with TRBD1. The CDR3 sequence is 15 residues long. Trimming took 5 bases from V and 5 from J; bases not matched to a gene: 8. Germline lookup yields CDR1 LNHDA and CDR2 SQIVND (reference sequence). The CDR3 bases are TGTGCCAGTAGTGCGAGGACAGGGCAACATCAGCCCCAGCATTTT. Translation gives CASSARTGQHQPQHF.

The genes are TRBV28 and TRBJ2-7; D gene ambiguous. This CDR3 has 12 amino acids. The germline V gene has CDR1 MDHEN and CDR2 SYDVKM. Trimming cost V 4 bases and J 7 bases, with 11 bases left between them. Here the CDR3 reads CASSSLLREQYF. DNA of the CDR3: TGTGCCAGCAGTTCCTTACTAAGGGAGCAGTACTTC.

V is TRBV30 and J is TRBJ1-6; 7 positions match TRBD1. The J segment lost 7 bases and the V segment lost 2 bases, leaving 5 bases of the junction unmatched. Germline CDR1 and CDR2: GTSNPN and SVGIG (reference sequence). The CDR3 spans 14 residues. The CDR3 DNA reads TGTGCCTGGAGTCGGGACAGCCAGAATTCACCCCTCCACTTT. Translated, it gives CAWSRDSQNSPLHF.

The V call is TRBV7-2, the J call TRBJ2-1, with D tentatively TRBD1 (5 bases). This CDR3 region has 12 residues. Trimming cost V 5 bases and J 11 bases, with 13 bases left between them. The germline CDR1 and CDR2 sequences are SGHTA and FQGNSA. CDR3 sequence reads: CASSAKPGKQFF. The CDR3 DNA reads TGTGCCAGCAGCGCGAAGCCAGGGAAGCAGTTCTTC.

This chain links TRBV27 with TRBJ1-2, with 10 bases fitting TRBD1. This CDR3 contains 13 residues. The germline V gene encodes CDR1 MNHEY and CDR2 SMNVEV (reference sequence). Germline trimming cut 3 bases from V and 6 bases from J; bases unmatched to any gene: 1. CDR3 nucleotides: TGTGCCAGCAGTTTCGGGACAGGGGATGGCTACACCTTC. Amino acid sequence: CASSFGTGDGYTF.

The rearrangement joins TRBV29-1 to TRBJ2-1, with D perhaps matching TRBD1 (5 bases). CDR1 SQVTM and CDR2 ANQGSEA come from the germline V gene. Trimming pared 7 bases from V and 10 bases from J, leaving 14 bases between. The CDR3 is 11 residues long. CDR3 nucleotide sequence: TGCAGCGGAGCACAGGTACTGGAGCAGTTCTTC. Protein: CSGAQVLEQFF.

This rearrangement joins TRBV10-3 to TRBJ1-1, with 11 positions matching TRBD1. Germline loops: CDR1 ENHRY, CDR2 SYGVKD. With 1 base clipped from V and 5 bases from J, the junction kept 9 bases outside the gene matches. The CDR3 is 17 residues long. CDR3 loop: CAISELGLGTGGTEAFF. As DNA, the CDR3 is TGTGCCATCAGTGAGTTGGGTTTAGGGACAGGGGGGACTGAAGCTTTCTTT.

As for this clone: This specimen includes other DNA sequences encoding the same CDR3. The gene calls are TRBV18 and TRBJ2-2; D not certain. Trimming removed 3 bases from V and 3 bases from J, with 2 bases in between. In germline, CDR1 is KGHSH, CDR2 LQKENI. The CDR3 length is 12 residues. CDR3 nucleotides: TGTGCCAGCTCACCTTACACCGGGGAGCTGTTTTTT. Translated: CASSPYTGELFF.

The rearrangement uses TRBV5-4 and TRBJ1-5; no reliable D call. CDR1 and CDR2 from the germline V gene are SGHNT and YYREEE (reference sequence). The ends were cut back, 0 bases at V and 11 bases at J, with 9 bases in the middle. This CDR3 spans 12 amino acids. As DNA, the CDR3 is TGTGCCAGCAGCTTGGGTCCGGGAGCCCAGCATTTT. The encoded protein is CASSLGPGAQHF.

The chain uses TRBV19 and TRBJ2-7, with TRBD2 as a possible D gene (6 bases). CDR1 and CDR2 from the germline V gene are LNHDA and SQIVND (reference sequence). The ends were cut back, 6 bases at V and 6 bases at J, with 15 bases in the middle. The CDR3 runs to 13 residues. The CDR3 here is CASSATGGGEQYF. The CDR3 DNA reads TGTGCCAGTAGCGCCACCGGGGGTGGCGAGCAGTACTTC.

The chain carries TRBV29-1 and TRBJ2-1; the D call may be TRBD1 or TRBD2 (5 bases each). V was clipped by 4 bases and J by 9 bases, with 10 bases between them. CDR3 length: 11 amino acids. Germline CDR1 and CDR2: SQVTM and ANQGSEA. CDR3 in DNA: TGCAGCGTTGCGGAGGACACTGAGCAGTTCTTC. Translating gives CSVAEDTEQFF.

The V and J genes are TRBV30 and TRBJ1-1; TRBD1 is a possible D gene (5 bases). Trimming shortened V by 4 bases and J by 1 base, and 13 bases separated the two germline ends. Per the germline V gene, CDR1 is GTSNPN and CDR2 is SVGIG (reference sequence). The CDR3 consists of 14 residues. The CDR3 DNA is TGTGCCTGGAAAATGAGGACACCGAACACTGAAGCTTTCTTT. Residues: CAWKMRTPNTEAFF.

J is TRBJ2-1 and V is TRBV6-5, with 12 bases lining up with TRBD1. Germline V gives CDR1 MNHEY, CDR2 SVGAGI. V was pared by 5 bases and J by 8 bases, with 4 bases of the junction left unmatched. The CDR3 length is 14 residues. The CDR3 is CASSPGTGGHEQFF. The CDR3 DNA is TGTGCCAGCAGTCCCGGGACAGGGGGCCATGAGCAGTTCTTC.

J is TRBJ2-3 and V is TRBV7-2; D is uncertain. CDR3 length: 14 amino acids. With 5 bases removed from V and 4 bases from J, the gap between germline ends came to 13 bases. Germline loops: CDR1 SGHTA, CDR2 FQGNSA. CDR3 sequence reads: CASSTDHGADTQYF. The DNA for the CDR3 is TGTGCCAGCAGCACGGACCATGGGGCAGATACGCAGTATTTT.

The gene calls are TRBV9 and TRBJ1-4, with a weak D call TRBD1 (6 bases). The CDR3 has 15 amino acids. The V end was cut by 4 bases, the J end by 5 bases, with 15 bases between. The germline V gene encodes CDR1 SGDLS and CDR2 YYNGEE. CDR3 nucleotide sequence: TGTGCCAGCAGCATAAGGGGGACGGTGAATGAAAAACTGTTTTTT. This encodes CASSIRGTVNEKLFF.

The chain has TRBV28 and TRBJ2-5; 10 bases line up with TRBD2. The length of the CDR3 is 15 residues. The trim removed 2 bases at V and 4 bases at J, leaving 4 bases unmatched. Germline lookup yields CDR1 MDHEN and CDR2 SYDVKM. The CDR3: CASSLGLAGVETQYF. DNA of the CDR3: TGTGCCAGCAGTTTAGGGCTAGCGGGGGTAGAGACCCAGTACTTC.